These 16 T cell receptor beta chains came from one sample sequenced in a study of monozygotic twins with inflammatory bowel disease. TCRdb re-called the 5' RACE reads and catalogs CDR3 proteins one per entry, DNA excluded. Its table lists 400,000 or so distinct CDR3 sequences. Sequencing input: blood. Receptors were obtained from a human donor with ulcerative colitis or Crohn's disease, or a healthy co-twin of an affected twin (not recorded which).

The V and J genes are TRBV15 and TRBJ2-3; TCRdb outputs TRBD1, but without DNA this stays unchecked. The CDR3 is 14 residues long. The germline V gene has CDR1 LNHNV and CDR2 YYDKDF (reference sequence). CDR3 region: CATSRDGTGDTQYF.

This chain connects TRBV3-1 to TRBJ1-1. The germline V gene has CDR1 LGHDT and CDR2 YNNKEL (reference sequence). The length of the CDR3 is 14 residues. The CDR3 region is CASSQKGSSSEAFF.

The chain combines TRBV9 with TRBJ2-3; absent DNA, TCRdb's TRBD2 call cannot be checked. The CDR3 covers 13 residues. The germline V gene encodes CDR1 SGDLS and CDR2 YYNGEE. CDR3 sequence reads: CASSEGLANTQYF.

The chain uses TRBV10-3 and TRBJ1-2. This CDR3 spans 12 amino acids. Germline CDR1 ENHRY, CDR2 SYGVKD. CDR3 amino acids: CAISESTSGYTF.

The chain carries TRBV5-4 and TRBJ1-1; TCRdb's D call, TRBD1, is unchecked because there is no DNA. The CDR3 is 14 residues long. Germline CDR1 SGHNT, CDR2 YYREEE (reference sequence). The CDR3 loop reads CASSYRDRATEAFF.

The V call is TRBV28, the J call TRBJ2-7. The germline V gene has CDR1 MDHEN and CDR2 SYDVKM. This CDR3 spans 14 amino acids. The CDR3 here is CASSLIDLSYEQYF.

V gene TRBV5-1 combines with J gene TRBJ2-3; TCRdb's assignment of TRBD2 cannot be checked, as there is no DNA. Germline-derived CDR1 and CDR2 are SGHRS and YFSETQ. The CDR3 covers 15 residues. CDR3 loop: CASSVQGQRTDTQYF.

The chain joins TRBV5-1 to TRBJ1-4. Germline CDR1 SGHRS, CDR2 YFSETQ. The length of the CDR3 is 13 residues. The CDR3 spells CASSLGQNEKLFF.

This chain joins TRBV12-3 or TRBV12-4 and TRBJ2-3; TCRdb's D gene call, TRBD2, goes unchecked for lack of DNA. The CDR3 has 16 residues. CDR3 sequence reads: CASSPDYKASTDTQYF.

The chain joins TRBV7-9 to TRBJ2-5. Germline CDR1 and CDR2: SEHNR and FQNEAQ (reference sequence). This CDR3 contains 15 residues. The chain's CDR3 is CASSLGPQPEETQYF.

The CDR3 sequence is CASSPQGIGYTF. J is TRBJ1-2 and V is TRBV5-1; checking the TCRdb D call of TRBD1 is not possible without DNA. This CDR3 spans 12 amino acids. In germline, CDR1 is SGHRS, CDR2 YFSETQ.

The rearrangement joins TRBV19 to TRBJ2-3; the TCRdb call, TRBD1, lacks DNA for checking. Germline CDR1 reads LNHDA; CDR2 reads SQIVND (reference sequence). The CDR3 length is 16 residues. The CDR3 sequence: CASSNRGQGKTDTQYF.

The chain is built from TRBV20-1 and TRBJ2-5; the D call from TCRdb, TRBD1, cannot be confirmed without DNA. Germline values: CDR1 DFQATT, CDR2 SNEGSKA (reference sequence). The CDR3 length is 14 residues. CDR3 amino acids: CSARVGRWYETQYF.

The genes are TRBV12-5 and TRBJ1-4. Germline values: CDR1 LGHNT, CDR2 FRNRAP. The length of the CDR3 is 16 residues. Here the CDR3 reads CASGLERATGNEKLFF.

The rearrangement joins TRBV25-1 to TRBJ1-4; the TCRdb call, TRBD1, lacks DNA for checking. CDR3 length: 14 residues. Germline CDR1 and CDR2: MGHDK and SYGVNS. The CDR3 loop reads CASSEEVAVEKLFF.

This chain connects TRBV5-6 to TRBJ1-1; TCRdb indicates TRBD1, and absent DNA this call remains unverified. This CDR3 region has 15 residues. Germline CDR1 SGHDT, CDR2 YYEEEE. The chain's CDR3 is CASSFSGTVVFGAFF. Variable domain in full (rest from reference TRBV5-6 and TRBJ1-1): DAGVTQSPTHLIKTRGQQVTLRCSPKSGHDTVSWYQQALGQGPQFIFQYYEEEERQRGNFPDRFSGHQFPNYSSELNVNALLLGDSALYLCASSFSGTVVFGAFFGQGTRLTVV.